This passage covers 23 T cell receptor beta chains from one sample sequenced in a study of blood T cell repertoires in COVID-19. Method: immunoSEQ multiplex PCR; TCRdb's copy keeps in-frame clones and lacks some. The repertoire consists of some 250,000 clones, with around 89% occurring once and the leading ten covering 0.99%. Sequenced: peripheral blood. These TCRs come from a woman aged 40 to 55 who had recovered from COVID-19.

This clone is labeled as medium-sized. The chain joins TRBV9 to TRBJ1-3; no clear D gene. The CDR3 has 15 amino acids. Trimming took 0 bases from V and 1 from J, leaving 8 bases between them. The V gene's germline CDR1 is SGDLS and CDR2 YYNGEE. The CDR3 spells CASSVAGQSGNTIYF. The CDR3 DNA follows: TGTGCCAGCAGCGTAGCTGGGCAGTCTGGAAACACCATATATTTT.

This clone has more than one count but fewer than ten. The V call is TRBV7-3, the J call TRBJ2-2, with 7 positions matching TRBD2. Germline CDR1 SGHTA, CDR2 FQGTGA. This CDR3 contains 15 residues. Losses at the gene ends were 5 bases for V and 3 bases for J; bases not matched to a gene: 6. CDR3 amino acids: CASSPLAAHTGELFF. The CDR3 region has the DNA TGTGCCAGCAGCCCCCTAGCGGCGCACACCGGGGAGCTGTTTTTT.

The V and J genes are TRBV7-2 and TRBJ1-4; perhaps TRBD1 as D (5 bases). This CDR3 is 17 amino acids long. The germline V gene encodes CDR1 SGHTA and CDR2 FQGNSA. The V end was cut by 5 bases, the J end by 4 bases, with 20 bases between. As DNA, the CDR3 is TGTGCCAGCAGCCCCCCCCGTGCGGGGCCCCTTAATGAAAAACTGTTTTTT. It codes for CASSPPRAGPLNEKLFF.

V gene TRBV19 combines with J gene TRBJ1-2, with D possibly being TRBD1 (5 bases). V lost 6 bases and J lost 4, with 21 bases in between. The CDR3 spans 16 residues. CDR1 is LNHDA, CDR2 SQIVND, per germline (reference sequence). In DNA, the CDR3 is TGTGCCAGTAGCCTATTTGGGGCCCCTCCGCGCTATGGCTACACCTTC. It translates to CASSLFGAPPRYGYTF.

The V and J genes are TRBV10-3 and TRBJ1-6; TRBD1 might be the D (5 bases). This CDR3 has 13 residues. The V gene lost 6 bases and the J gene lost 9 bases, with 12 bases spanning the gap. Germline V gene lookup returns CDR1 ENHRY and CDR2 SYGVKD. CDR3 in DNA: TGTGCCATCAGGCCGGGGGAGGCTTCACCCCTCCACTTT. Protein: CAIRPGEASPLHF.

The chain employs TRBV19 and TRBJ1-2, with 7 positions matching TRBD1. The CDR3 is 16 amino acids. CDR1 LNHDA and CDR2 SQIVND come from the germline V gene (reference sequence). The ends lost 3 bases at V and 1 base at J; junction bases unmatched: 8. The CDR3 sequence: CASSMYGTANNYGYTF. CDR3 sequence (DNA): TGTGCCAGTAGTATGTACGGGACAGCGAATAACTATGGCTACACCTTC.

The rearrangement links TRBV14 to TRBJ2-2; 8 bases are a match to TRBD1. Trimming removed 6 bases from V and 0 bases from J; junction bases left unmatched: 3. Germline V gene lookup returns CDR1 SGHDN and CDR2 FVKESK. The CDR3 extends over 15 amino acids. The CDR3: CASRRTGTNTGELFF. In nucleotides, the CDR3 is TGTGCCAGCAGACGGACAGGGACGAACACCGGGGAGCTGTTTTTT.

The rearrangement uses TRBV30 and TRBJ2-1, with D unresolved. CDR3 length: 15 amino acids. Germline V CDR1 and CDR2: GTSNPN, SVGIG (reference sequence). Trimming took 2 bases from V and 0 from J, leaving 11 bases between them. The CDR3 protein is CAWSLVASSYNEQFF. In nucleotides, the CDR3 is TGTGCCTGGAGTTTGGTAGCCAGCTCCTACAATGAGCAGTTCTTC.

The chain employs TRBV7-8 and TRBJ2-2; 12 bases fit TRBD2. J gave up 4 bases and V 5 bases, and 8 bases lay outside the gene matches. Germline-derived CDR1 and CDR2 are SGHVS and FQNEAQ. There are 17 residues in the CDR3. The DNA for the CDR3 is TGTGCCAGCAGCCAGCGGACTAGCGGGGCAATCACCGGGGAGCTGTTTTTT. Its translation is CASSQRTSGAITGELFF.

The chain carries TRBV18 and TRBJ2-7; TRBD1 matches 7 bases. Per the germline V gene, CDR1 is KGHSH and CDR2 is LQKENI. This CDR3 has 13 amino acids. V shed 3 bases, J shed 7 bases, and the junction held 6 bases outside the gene matches. This chain's CDR3 is CASSPQQGWEQYF. In DNA form, the CDR3 reads TGTGCCAGCTCACCCCAACAGGGGTGGGAGCAGTACTTC.

The CDR3 loop reads CASSLSGQGYGYTF. In nucleotides, the CDR3 is TGTGCCAGCAGCTTGTCGGGACAGGGCTATGGCTACACCTTC. V and J are TRBV5-6 and TRBJ1-2; 9 bases fit TRBD1. V shed 1 base and J 4 bases; nucleotides not matched to a gene: 2. The germline V gene encodes CDR1 SGHDT and CDR2 YYEEEE. The CDR3 has 14 amino acids.

J is TRBJ1-1 and V is TRBV14; unclear D gene. The ends were cut back, 0 bases at V and 6 bases at J, with 11 bases in the middle. In germline, CDR1 is SGHDN, CDR2 FVKESK. The CDR3 is made up of 14 amino acids. The CDR3 here is CASSQDLGASEAFF. CDR3 sequence (DNA): TGTGCCAGCAGCCAAGATCTAGGAGCGTCTGAAGCTTTCTTT.

The rearrangement uses TRBV11-3 and TRBJ2-2; no definite D call. The germline CDR1 and CDR2 sequences are SGHNT and YENEEA. With 5 bases removed from V and 6 bases from J, the gap between germline ends came to 7 bases. CDR3 length: 12 residues. The CDR3 sequence is CASSLRPGELFF. In nucleotides, the CDR3 is TGTGCCAGCAGCCTGCGTCCCGGGGAGCTGTTTTTT.

The chain couples TRBV6-5 to TRBJ1-1, with D unclear. The CDR3 has 14 amino acids. The V gene's germline CDR1 is MNHEY and CDR2 SVGAGI. The germline V and J ends were trimmed by 8 bases and 1 base, with 14 bases remaining between them. CDR3 nucleotide sequence: TGTGCCAGCGTAGGTTGGGCAGAGAACACTGAAGCTTTCTTT. Amino acids: CASVGWAENTEAFF.

This clone came up a few times. The V and J genes are TRBV6-1 and TRBJ2-2; 9 bases agree with TRBD2. V lost 4 bases and J lost 1; bases outside the gene matches: 4. The CDR3 has 16 residues. Germline-derived CDR1 and CDR2 are MNHNS and SASEGT. CDR3 protein: CASSGLAGQNTGELFF. For the CDR3, the DNA is TGTGCCAGCAGTGGGCTAGCGGGACAGAACACCGGGGAGCTGTTTTTT.

This chain links TRBV27 with TRBJ2-5, with a weak D call TRBD1 (7 bases). Germline V gene sequence: CDR1 MNHEY, CDR2 SMNVEV (reference sequence). Between the trimmed V and J ends, which lost 5 bases and 5 bases, there was a span of 21 bases. This CDR3 contains 16 residues. CDR3 sequence: CASSPYRGPGVETQYF. The CDR3 bases are TGTGCCAGCAGTCCATACAGGGGCCCGGGGGTGGAGACCCAGTACTTC.

This clone was counted once. In the same sample, other DNA sequences code for this CDR3. V and J are TRBV7-9 and TRBJ1-1; D unclear. V dropped 1 base and J dropped 4 bases, with 7 bases sitting between them. Germline V CDR1 and CDR2: SEHNR, FQNEAQ (reference sequence). The CDR3 runs 13 residues. The CDR3 sequence is CASSLGGGTEAFF. The CDR3 DNA reads TGTGCCAGCAGCTTAGGCGGCGGCACTGAAGCTTTCTTT.

The chain employs TRBV5-4 and TRBJ1-3, with unresolved D. CDR1 and CDR2 (germline): SGHNT, YYREEE (reference sequence). The CDR3 length is 17 residues. V dropped 4 bases and J dropped 0 bases, with 17 bases sitting between them. The CDR3 nucleotides read TGTGCCAGCAGCCCCGCGGGTGGGCGGTTCTCTGGAAACACCATATATTTT. It is translated as CASSPAGGRFSGNTIYF. The full variable domain, completed using reference TRBV5-4 and TRBJ1-3, is ETGVTQSPTHLIKTRGQQVTLRCSSQSGHNTVSWYQQALGQGPQFIFQYYREEENGRGNFPPRFSGLQFPNYSSELNVNALELDDSALYLCASSPAGGRFSGNTIYFGEGSWLTVV.

This clone was seen once. The rearrangement uses TRBV25-1 and TRBJ2-7; TRBD2 might be the D (7 bases). This CDR3 region has 14 residues. The ends were cut back, 3 bases at V and 6 bases at J, with 15 bases in the middle. Germline V gene data show CDR1 as MGHDK and CDR2 as SYGVNS. The CDR3 region is CASSDLGGAGEQYF. For the CDR3, the DNA is TGTGCCAGCAGTGATTTGGGGGGGGCGGGCGAGCAGTACTTC.

The V call is TRBV6-4, the J call TRBJ2-1, with D possibly matching TRBD2 (5 bases). Germline V lookup: CDR1 MRHNA, CDR2 SNTAGT. The V end lost 8 bases, the J end lost 4 bases, and 15 bases lay between the germline ends. The CDR3 contains 14 residues. Here the CDR3 DNA reads TGTGCCAGCCGACGGGGAGACCCTTACAATGAGCAGTTCTTC. Its translation is CASRRGDPYNEQFF.

This rearrangement joins TRBV29-1 to TRBJ1-3; TRBD1 might be the D (6 bases). This CDR3 has 16 amino acids. CDR1 is SQVTM, CDR2 ANQGSEA, per germline. CDR3 DNA: TGCACCCCACCGGGGGGGGGCCCTCTCTCTGGAAACACCATATATTTT. Its protein product is CTPPGGGPLSGNTIYF.

V usage is TRBV3-1 (or the pseudogene TRBV3-2) and J usage is TRBJ1-2; 7 bases are a match to TRBD1. The CDR3 totals 16 residues. Trimming removed 0 bases from V and 5 bases from J; junction bases left unmatched: 9. The germline gives CDR1 LGHDT, CDR2 YNNKEL (reference sequence). CDR3 DNA: TGTGCCAGCAGCCAAGATGGGACAGTCATAAAATATGGCTACACCTTC. This gives the protein CASSQDGTVIKYGYTF.

The rearrangement links TRBV6-5 to TRBJ1-5, with TRBD1 matching 10 bases. Germline V lookup: CDR1 MNHEY, CDR2 SVGAGI. Unmatched junction bases numbered 8, after V lost 6 bases and J lost 6 bases. The CDR3 covers 15 residues. In nucleotides, the CDR3 is TGTGCCAGCAGGACAGGGGGCGCGGGTGGTCAGCCCCAGCATTTT. Its protein is CASRTGGAGGQPQHF.